The present TCR beta chain was sequenced within a study of cytomegalovirus exposure and HLA in healthy donors. Primers included in the PCR were 60 Vbeta and 13 Jbeta primers. Sequenced by immunoSEQ multiplex PCR; TCRdb stores in-frame clones only, minus some. Of approximately 130,000 clones in the sample, approximately 78% are singletons; the top ten hold about 8.1%. Trimming took 0 bases from V and 5 from J; bases not matched to a gene: 3. Germline CDR1 is ENHRY and CDR2 is SYGVKD. This CDR3 contains 14 residues. This clone was observed once. This chain uses TRBV10-3 with TRBJ1-2, with 7 bases fitting TRBD1. This sequence was found in a woman in her forties or fifties in good health and CMV-seropositive. The sample taken for sequencing was PBMCs. This chain's CDR3 is CAISESRDRYGYTF. The CDR3 bases are TGTGCCATCAGTGAGTCCCGGGACAGATATGGCTACACCTTC.